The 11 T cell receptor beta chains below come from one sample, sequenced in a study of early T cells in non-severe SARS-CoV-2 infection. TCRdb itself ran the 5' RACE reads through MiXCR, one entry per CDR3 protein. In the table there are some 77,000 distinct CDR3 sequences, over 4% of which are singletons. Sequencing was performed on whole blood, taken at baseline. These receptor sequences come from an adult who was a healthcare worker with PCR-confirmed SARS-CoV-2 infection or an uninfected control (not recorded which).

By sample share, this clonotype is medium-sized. The CDR3: CASNLQGSTEAFF. DNA for the CDR3: TGTGCCAGCAATCTACAGGGGAGCACTGAAGCTTTCTTT. The genes are TRBV6-2 or TRBV6-3 and TRBJ1-1; 7 bases line up with TRBD1. The CDR3 sequence is 13 residues long. CDR1 is MNHEY and CDR2 is SVGEGT in the germline V gene. V gave up 7 bases and J gave up 4 bases; unmatched junction bases: 6.

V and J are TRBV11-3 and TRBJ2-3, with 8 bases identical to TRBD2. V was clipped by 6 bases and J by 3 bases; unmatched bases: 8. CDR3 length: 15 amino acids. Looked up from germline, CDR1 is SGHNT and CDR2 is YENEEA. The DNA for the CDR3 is TGTGCCAGCAGTCCGGGCAGCGGGAGTACAGATACGCAGTATTTT. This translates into CASSPGSGSTDTQYF.

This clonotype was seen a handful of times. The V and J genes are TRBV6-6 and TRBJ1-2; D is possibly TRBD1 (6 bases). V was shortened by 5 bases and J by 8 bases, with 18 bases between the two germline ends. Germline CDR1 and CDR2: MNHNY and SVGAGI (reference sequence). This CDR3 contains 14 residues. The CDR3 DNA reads TGTGCCAGCAGTCAAAGACAGGACCAACGGGGCTACACCTTC. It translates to CASSQRQDQRGYTF.

CDR3 amino acids: CASSLEPAKAAHYEQYF. CDR3 coding DNA: TGTGCCAGCAGCTTAGAACCCGCTAAGGCGGCCCACTACGAGCAGTACTTC. The chain combines TRBV7-4 with TRBJ2-7, with D unresolved. This CDR3 comprises 17 residues. Trimming left V 1 base short and J 3 bases short, with 19 bases between. Germline V lookup: CDR1 SGHVT, CDR2 SQSDAQ.

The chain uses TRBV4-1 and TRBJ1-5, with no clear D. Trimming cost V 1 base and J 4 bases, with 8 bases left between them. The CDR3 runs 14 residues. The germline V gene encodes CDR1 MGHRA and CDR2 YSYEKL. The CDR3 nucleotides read TGCGCCAGCAGCCAAGGGTACAGAAATCAGCCCCAGCATTTT. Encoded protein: CASSQGYRNQPQHF.

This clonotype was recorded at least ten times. For the CDR3, the DNA is TGTGCCAACCGGGGTGGGCGCTCAATCAATGAGCAGTTCTTC. Its protein product is CANRGGRSINEQFF. The rearrangement uses TRBV27 and TRBJ2-1, with a tentative D call TRBD2 (5 bases). This CDR3 has 14 amino acids. The germline V gene has CDR1 MNHEY and CDR2 SMNVEV (reference sequence). V dropped 10 bases and J dropped 6 bases, with 19 bases sitting between them.

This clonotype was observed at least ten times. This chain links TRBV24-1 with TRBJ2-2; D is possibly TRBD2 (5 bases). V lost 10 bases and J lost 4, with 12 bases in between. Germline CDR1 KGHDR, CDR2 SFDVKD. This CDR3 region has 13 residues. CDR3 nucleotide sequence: TGTGCCACGATGAACGGAGGCACCGGGGAGCTGTTTTTT. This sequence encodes CATMNGGTGELFF.

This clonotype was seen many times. The CDR3 loop reads CASSSRSAWDGYTF. In nucleotides, the CDR3 is TGTGCCAGCAGCTCGCGATCCGCTTGGGACGGCTACACCTTC. The chain employs TRBV9 and TRBJ1-2; a possible D gene is TRBD1 (5 bases). The germline V gene has CDR1 SGDLS and CDR2 YYNGEE. The CDR3 contains 14 residues. Trimming cost V 4 bases and J 8 bases, with 18 bases left between them. The entire variable domain, with the rest obtained from reference TRBV9 and TRBJ1-2, is as follows: DSGVTQTPKHLITATGQRVTLRCSPRSGDLSVYWYQQSLDQGLQFLIQYYNGEERAKGNILERFSAQQFPDLHSELNLSSLELGDSALYFCASSSRSAWDGYTFGSGTRLTVV.

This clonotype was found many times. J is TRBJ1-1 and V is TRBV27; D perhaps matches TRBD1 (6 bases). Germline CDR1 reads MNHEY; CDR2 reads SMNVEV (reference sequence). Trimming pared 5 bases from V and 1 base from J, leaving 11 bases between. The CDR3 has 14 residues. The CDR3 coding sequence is TGTGCCAGCAGTGGGGACACCAGGAACACTGAAGCTTTCTTT. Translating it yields CASSGDTRNTEAFF.

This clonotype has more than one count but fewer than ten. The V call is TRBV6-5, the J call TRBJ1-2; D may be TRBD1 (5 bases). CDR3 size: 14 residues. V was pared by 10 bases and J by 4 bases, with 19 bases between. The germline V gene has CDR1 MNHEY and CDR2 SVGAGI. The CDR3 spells CATTRAGTLYGYTF. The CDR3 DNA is TGTGCCACCACTAGGGCAGGGACCCTCTATGGCTACACCTTC.

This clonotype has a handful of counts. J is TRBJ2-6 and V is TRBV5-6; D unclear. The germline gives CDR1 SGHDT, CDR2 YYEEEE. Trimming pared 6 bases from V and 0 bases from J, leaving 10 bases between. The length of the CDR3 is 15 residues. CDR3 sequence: CASTGESSGANVLTF. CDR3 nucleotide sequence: TGTGCCAGCACCGGCGAGTCCTCTGGGGCCAACGTCCTGACTTTC.